These 2 T cell receptor beta chains were all obtained from the same sample, sequenced in a study of OX40 agonist ivuxolimab in advanced cancers. Sequencing used immunoSEQ multiplex PCR; TCRdb keeps in-frame clones, though not all of them. The top ten clones hold 25% to 40% of a sample with roughly 23,000 clones, about four fifths of them seen once. Specimen: CD4+ or CD8+ T cells sorted from blood, collected in a trial of the OX40 agonist ivuxolimab. The receptors were gathered from an adult with an advanced solid tumor such as melanoma, head and neck, liver or kidney cancer.

The chain couples TRBV9 to TRBJ2-1; D perhaps matches TRBD2 (6 bases). Trimming stripped 1 base from V and 5 bases from J, with 10 bases between. There are 14 residues in the CDR3. Germline V CDR1 and CDR2: SGDLS, YYNGEE. CDR3 nucleotide sequence: TGTGCCAGCAGCGTAAAAGCGGGTCACAATGAGCAGTTCTTC. It encodes CASSVKAGHNEQFF. The full variable domain, with the rest looked up from reference TRBV9 and TRBJ2-1, is DSGVTQTPKHLITATGQRVTLRCSPRSGDLSVYWYQQSLDQGLQFLIQYYNGEERAKGNILERFSAQQFPDLHSELNLSSLELGDSALYFCASSVKAGHNEQFFGPGTRLTVL.

The chain uses TRBV9 and TRBJ1-1; D is uncertain. Germline values: CDR1 SGDLS, CDR2 YYNGEE. The CDR3 length is 14 residues. V was pared by 0 bases and J by 4 bases, with 10 bases between. This CDR3 is CASSVGDTPTEAFF. As DNA, the CDR3 is TGTGCCAGCAGCGTAGGCGACACCCCCACTGAAGCTTTCTTT.